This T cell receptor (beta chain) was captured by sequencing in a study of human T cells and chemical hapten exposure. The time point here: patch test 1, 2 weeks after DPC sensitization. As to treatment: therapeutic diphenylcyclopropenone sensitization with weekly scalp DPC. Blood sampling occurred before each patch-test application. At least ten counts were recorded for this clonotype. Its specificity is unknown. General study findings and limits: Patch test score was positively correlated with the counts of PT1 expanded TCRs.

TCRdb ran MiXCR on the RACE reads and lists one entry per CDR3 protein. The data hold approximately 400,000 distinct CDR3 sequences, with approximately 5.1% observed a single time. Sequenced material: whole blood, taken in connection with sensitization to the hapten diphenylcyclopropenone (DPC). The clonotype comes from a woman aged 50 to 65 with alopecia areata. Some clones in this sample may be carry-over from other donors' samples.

CDR3 nucleotide sequence: TGTGCCAGCAGCCAAGATGTCCTAGCTGGGAACCAAGAGACCCAGTACTTC. Translating gives CASSQDVLAGNQETQYF. The V and J genes are TRBV4-2 and TRBJ2-5; TRBD2 might be the D (5 bases). CDR3 length equals 17 residues. Per germline, CDR1 LGHNA and CDR2 YNFKEQ. Trimming took off 0 bases at V and 0 bases at J, with 14 bases between the two ends.